The sequence of this TCR beta chain was determined in a study of technical replicates of blood from a handful of donors. Clones were sequenced by immunoSEQ multiplex PCR, and TCRdb holds only the in-frame ones, with some missing. The sample gives 65,000 to 80,000 clones, under 99% of which show up once; roughly 0.2% is in the top ten. The sequence came from a human donor in good health. The specimen was T cells isolated from PBMCs.

CDR3: CASSYLDRGGYTF. DNA of the CDR3: TGTGCCAGCAGTTACTTAGACAGGGGTGGCTACACCTTC. The rearrangement links TRBV6-6 to TRBJ1-2; 8 bases agree with TRBD1. CDR1 is MNHNY, CDR2 SVGAGI, per germline (reference sequence). V was clipped by 1 base and J by 7 bases; unmatched bases: 2. The CDR3 covers 13 residues.